The source of this T cell receptor beta chain is a study of cytomegalovirus exposure and HLA in healthy donors. The V end was cut by 0 bases, the J end by 6 bases, with 14 bases between. The CDR3 spans 15 residues. CDR1 and CDR2 from the germline V gene are MNHNY and SVGAGI (reference sequence). Note on this clone: Its antigen is as yet unknown. Other DNA variants within this sample encode the same CDR3.

Findings of the study overall: There were reportedly fewer N-insertions in an Asian-associated ancestry cluster than the roughly 680-donor mean, in a later analysis. Links to common viral pathogens appeared, in a later analysis, for several of the most significant clusters.

The PCR made use of 60 Vbeta and 13 Jbeta primers. Repertoires were generated with immunoSEQ multiplex PCR, while TCRdb's copy carries only in-frame clones and drops some. The sample yields about 180,000 clones, 60% to 80% seen once. The sequenced material came from PBMCs. This receptor was identified in a middle-aged man in good health and CMV-seropositive. The J gene is TRBJ1-1, the V gene TRBV6-6, with D maybe TRBD1 (6 bases). This CDR3 is CASSYSGGGQAEAFF. CDR3 nucleotides: TGTGCCAGCAGTTACTCGGGGGGGGGCCAGGCTGAAGCTTTCTTT.